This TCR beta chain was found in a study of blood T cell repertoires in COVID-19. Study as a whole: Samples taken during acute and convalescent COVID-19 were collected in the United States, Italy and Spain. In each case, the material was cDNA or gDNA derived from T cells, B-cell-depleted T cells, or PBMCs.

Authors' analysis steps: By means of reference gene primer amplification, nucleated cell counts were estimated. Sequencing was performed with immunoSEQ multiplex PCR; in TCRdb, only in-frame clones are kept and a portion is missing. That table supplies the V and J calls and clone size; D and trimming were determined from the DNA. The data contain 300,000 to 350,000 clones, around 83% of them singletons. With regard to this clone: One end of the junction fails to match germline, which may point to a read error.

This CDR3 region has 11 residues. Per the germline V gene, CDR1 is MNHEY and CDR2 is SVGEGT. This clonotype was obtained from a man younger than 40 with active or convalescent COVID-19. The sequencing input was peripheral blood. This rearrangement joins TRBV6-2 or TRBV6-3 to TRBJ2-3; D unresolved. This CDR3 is CASSHSSWQYF. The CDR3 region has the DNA TGTGCCAGCAGTCACTCCAGTTGGCAGTATTTT.